A single sample gave rise to the 12 T cell receptor beta chains below, sequenced in a study of control samples from healthy donors and cancer patients. The table came from immunoSEQ multiplex PCR; TCRdb's copy has only in-frame clones and leaves some out. The table has 95,000 to 100,000 clones, 85% to 90% seen once. The source material was blood. Receptors originate from a man younger than 40 in good health.

This sequence joins TRBV5-4 and TRBJ2-2; D might be TRBD2 (5 bases). Between the trimmed V and J ends, which lost 4 bases and 7 bases, there was a span of 11 bases. Germline CDR1 reads SGHNT; CDR2 reads YYREEE (reference sequence). CDR3 length equals 13 residues. The CDR3 here is CASSPGRVGELFF. In DNA form, the CDR3 reads TGTGCCAGCAGCCCCGGGCGGGTCGGGGAGCTGTTTTTT.

This CDR3 reads CASSRLAGFSYNEQFF. Here the CDR3 DNA reads TGTGCCAGCAGTCGACTAGCGGGGTTCTCCTACAATGAGCAGTTCTTC. V usage is TRBV6-2 or TRBV6-3 and J usage is TRBJ2-1; TRBD2 matches 11 bases. The CDR3 is 16 residues long. Trimming at V came to 5 bases and at J to 0 bases, leaving 3 bases not matched to a gene. Germline CDR1 MNHEY, CDR2 SVGEGT.

The chain is built from TRBV28 and TRBJ1-1, with D tentatively TRBD1 (6 bases). The CDR3 runs 14 residues. Looked up from germline, CDR1 is MDHEN and CDR2 is SYDVKM. V shed 3 bases and J shed 5 bases, with 13 bases lying between them. The CDR3 DNA follows: TGTGCCAGCAGTTTTGGGGGGCTCAGGACTGAAGCTTTCTTT. Encoded protein: CASSFGGLRTEAFF.

This clone was seen only a few times. The gene calls are TRBV13 and TRBJ2-7; D not resolved. With 2 bases removed from V and 0 bases from J, the gap between germline ends came to 5 bases. This CDR3 is 13 amino acids long. Germline CDR1 PRHDT, CDR2 FYEKMQ (reference sequence). CDR3: CASSLISSYEQYF. The DNA for the CDR3 is TGTGCCAGCAGCTTAATAAGCTCCTACGAGCAGTACTTC.

The chain couples TRBV7-8 to TRBJ2-1, with D uncertain. Trimming pared 7 bases from V and 0 bases from J, leaving 13 bases between. The germline CDR1 and CDR2 sequences are SGHVS and FQNEAQ. CDR3 length equals 15 residues. CDR3 protein: CASIPYQDSYNEQFF. In DNA, the CDR3 is TGTGCCAGCATCCCTTACCAGGACTCCTACAATGAGCAGTTCTTC.

The genes are TRBV25-1 and TRBJ1-1; D is perhaps TRBD1 (6 bases). V was clipped by 6 bases and J by 4 bases, with 12 bases between them. The CDR3 covers 13 residues. Germline loops: CDR1 MGHDK, CDR2 SYGVNS. CDR3 residues: CASRRSGVTEAFF. In nucleotides, the CDR3 is TGTGCCAGCAGAAGGTCAGGGGTCACTGAAGCTTTCTTT.

The chain links TRBV5-1 to TRBJ2-6; no definite D call. V dropped 2 bases and J dropped 2 bases, with 5 bases sitting between them. CDR3 size: 14 residues. Germline CDR1 and CDR2: SGHRS and YFSETQ. CDR3 region: CASSLNPGANVLTF. The CDR3 DNA is TGCGCCAGCAGCTTAAACCCTGGGGCCAACGTCCTGACTTTC.

This clone has just a few counts. This chain uses TRBV19 with TRBJ1-4; 9 nucleotides line up with TRBD1. This CDR3 contains 14 residues. The V gene end was trimmed by 9 bases and the J gene end by 7 bases; junction bases not matched to a gene: 9. Germline CDR1 is LNHDA and CDR2 is SQIVND (reference sequence). The CDR3 reads CASRAGTGSEKLFF. Here the CDR3 DNA reads TGTGCCAGCCGAGCCGGGACAGGGAGTGAAAAACTGTTTTTT.

CDR3: CASSYLGGSGNQPQHF. The CDR3 DNA is TGTGCCAGCAGCTACCTCGGCGGGTCTGGCAATCAGCCCCAGCATTTT. The V call is TRBV7-9, the J call TRBJ1-5; D not resolved. V was trimmed by 4 bases and J by 2 bases, leaving 15 bases between them. This CDR3 spans 16 amino acids. Germline V gives CDR1 SEHNR, CDR2 FQNEAQ (reference sequence). Based on the CDR3 plus reference TRBV7-9 and TRBJ1-5, the full variable domain is DTGVSQNPRHKITKRGQNVTFRCDPISEHNRLYWYRQTLGQGPEFLTYFQNEAQLEKSRLLSDRFSAERPKGSFSTLEIQRTEQGDSAMYLCASSYLGGSGNQPQHFGDGTRLSIL.

The chain employs TRBV24-1 and TRBJ2-1; the match to TRBD1 covers 7 bases. Unmatched junction bases numbered 8, after V lost 4 bases and J lost 3 bases. Germline V lookup: CDR1 KGHDR, CDR2 SFDVKD. The CDR3 spans 16 residues. CDR3 loop: CATSDSGDRIYNEQFF. The CDR3 nucleotides read TGTGCCACCAGTGACTCTGGGGACAGAATCTACAATGAGCAGTTCTTC.

V is TRBV11-2 and J is TRBJ1-2, with no clear D. CDR1 and CDR2 (germline): SGHAT, FQNNGV. The CDR3 is 14 amino acids. Trimming cost V 2 bases and J 4 bases, with 11 bases left between them. The CDR3 protein is CASSLIGTAYGYTF. CDR3 nucleotides: TGTGCCAGCAGCTTAATAGGTACAGCCTATGGCTACACCTTC.

The rearrangement links TRBV5-1 to TRBJ1-4; no clear D. V dropped 2 bases and J dropped 0 bases, with 14 bases sitting between them. The CDR3 sequence is 17 residues long. CDR1 and CDR2 from the germline V gene are SGHRS and YFSETQ. Here the CDR3 DNA reads TGCGCCAGCAGCTTCTTTCCTGGACGGACAACTAATGAAAAACTGTTTTTT. Its protein product is CASSFFPGRTTNEKLFF.